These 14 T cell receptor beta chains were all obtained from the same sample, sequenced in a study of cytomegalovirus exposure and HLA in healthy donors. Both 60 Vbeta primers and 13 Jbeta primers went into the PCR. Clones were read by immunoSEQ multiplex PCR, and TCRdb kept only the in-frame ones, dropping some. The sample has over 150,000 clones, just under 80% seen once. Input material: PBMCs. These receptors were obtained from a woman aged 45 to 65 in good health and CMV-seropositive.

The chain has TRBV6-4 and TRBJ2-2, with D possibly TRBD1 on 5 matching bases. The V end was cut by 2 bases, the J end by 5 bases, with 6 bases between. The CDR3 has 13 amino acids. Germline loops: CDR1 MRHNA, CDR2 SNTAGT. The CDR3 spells CASSDRGTGELFF. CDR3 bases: TGTGCCAGCAGTGACAGGGGTACCGGGGAGCTGTTTTTT.

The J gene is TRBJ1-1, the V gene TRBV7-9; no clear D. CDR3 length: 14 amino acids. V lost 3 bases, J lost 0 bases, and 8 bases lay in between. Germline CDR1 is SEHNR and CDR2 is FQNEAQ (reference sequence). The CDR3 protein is CASSFERMNTEAFF. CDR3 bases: TGTGCCAGCAGCTTTGAGCGCATGAACACTGAAGCTTTCTTT.

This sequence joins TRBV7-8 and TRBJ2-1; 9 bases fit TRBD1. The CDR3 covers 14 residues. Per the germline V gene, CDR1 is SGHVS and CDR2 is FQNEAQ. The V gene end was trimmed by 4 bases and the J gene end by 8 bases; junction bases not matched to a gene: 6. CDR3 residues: CASSSRTGAYEQFF. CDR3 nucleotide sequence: TGTGCCAGCAGCTCCAGGACAGGGGCCTATGAGCAGTTCTTC.

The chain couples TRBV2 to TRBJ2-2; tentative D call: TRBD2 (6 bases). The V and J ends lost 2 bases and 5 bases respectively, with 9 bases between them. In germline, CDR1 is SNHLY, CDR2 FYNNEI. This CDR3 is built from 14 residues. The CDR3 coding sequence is TGTGCCAGCAGTGAATGGCTAGCGACCGGGGAGCTGTTTTTT. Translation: CASSEWLATGELFF. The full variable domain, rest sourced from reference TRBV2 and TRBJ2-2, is EPEVTQTPSHQVTQMGQEVILRCVPISNHLYFYWYRQILGQKVEFLVSFYNNEISEKSEIFDDQFSVERPDGSNFTLKIRSTKLEDSAMYFCASSEWLATGELFFGEGSRLTVL.

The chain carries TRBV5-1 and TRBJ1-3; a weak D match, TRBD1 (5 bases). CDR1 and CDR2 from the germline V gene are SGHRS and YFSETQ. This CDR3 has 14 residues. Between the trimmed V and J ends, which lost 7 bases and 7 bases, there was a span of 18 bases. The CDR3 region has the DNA TGCGCCAGCGCCGTCGGCCAGGGTGGGAACACCATATATTTT. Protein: CASAVGQGGNTIYF. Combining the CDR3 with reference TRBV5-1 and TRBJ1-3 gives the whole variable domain KAGVTQTPRYLIKTRGQQVTLSCSPISGHRSVSWYQQTPGQGLQFLFEYFSETQRNKGNFPGRFSGRQFSNSRSEMNVSTLELGDSALYLCASAVGQGGNTIYFGEGSWLTVV.

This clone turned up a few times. The CDR3 sequence: CASSNRPTSGENTGELFF. The CDR3 DNA reads TGTGCCAGCAGCAATAGGCCTACTAGCGGAGAGAACACCGGGGAGCTGTTTTTT. The V call is TRBV9, the J call TRBJ2-2; 8 bases match TRBD2. V lost 4 bases to trimming and J lost 1 base; unmatched junction nucleotides: 12. This CDR3 region has 18 residues. The germline CDR1 and CDR2 sequences are SGDLS and YYNGEE.

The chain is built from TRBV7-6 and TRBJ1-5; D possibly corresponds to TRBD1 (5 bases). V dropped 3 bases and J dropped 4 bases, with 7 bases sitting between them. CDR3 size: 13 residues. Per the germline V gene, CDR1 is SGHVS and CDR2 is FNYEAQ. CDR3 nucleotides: TGTGCCAGCAGCTTCGGGGGGAATCAGCCCCAGCATTTT. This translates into CASSFGGNQPQHF.

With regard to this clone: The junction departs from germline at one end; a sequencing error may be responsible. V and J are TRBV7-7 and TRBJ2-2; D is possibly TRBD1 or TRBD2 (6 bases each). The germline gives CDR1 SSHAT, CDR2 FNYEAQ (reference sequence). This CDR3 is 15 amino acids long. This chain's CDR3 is CASRGGGIDTGELFF. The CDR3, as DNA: TGTGCTAGCAGGGGTGGCGGGATAGACACCGGGGAGCTGTTTTTT.

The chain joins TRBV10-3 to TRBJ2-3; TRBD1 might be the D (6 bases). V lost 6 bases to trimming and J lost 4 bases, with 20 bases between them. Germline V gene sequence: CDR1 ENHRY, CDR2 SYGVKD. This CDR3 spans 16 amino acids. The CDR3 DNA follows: TGTGCCATCAGCGACACCAAAGGCAGGGGAGCAGATACGCAGTATTTT. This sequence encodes CAISDTKGRGADTQYF.

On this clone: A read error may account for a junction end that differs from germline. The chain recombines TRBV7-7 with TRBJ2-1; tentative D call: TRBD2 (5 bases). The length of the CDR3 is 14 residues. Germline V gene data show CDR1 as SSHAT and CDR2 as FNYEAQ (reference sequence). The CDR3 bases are TGTGCTAGCAGCCTCGGGAACTCCTACAATGAGCAGTTCTTC. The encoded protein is CASSLGNSYNEQFF.

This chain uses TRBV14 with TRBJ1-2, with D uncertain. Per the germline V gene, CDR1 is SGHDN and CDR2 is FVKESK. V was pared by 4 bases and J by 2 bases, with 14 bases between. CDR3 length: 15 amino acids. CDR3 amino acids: CASSPQQTPNYGYTF. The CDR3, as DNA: TGTGCCAGCAGCCCCCAACAGACACCAAACTATGGCTACACCTTC.

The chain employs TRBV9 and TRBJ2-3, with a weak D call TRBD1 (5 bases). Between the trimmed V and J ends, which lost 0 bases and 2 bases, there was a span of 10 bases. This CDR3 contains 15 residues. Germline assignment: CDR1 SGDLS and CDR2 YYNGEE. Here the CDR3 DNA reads TGTGCCAGCAGCGTAGGGGCCAGGGACACAGATACGCAGTATTTT. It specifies CASSVGARDTDTQYF.

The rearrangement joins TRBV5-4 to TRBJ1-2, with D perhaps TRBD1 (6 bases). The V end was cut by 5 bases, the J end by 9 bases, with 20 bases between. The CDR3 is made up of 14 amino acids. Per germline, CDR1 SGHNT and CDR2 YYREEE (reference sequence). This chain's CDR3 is CASRRTGGMGRYTF. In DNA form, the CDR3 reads TGTGCCAGCAGGCGGACGGGGGGCATGGGTCGCTACACCTTC.

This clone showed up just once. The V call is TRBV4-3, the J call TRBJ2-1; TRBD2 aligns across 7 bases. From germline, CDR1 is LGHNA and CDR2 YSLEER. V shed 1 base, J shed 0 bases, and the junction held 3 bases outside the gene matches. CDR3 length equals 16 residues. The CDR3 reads CASSQVLADSYNEQFF. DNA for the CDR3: TGCGCCAGCAGCCAAGTTCTAGCGGACTCCTACAATGAGCAGTTCTTC.